Shown below are 14 T cell receptor beta chains from a single sample sequenced in a study of shared T cell receptors in the human thymus. Libraries were prepared by immunoSEQ multiplex PCR; TCRdb keeps only in-frame clonotypes and omits some of them. The sample consists of hundreds of thousands of clones, 80% to 90% of them appearing once. These sequences were also reported in another study, on human thymus T cells.

What was sequenced was thymocytes. The source of these receptors is a boy less than two years old with a congenital heart defect.

The V gene is TRBV4-1, the J gene TRBJ1-2; TRBD1 is a possible D gene (5 bases). There are 15 residues in the CDR3. CDR1 and CDR2 (germline): MGHRA, YSYEKL. The ends were cut back, 0 bases at V and 0 bases at J, with 8 bases in the middle. DNA for the CDR3: TGCGCCAGCAGCCAAGAAGACAGCCCTAACTATGGCTACACCTTC. This codes for CASSQEDSPNYGYTF.

The rearrangement uses TRBV2 and TRBJ2-3, with a weak D call TRBD2 (6 bases). The CDR3 is 17 amino acids. Looked up from germline, CDR1 is SNHLY and CDR2 is FYNNEI. The germline V and J ends were trimmed by 0 bases and 4 bases, with 17 bases remaining between them. The DNA for the CDR3 is TGTGCCAGCAGTGAAGCGCTGGGGGGACGGAGACCAGATACGCAGTATTTT. It specifies CASSEALGGRRPDTQYF.

The chain joins TRBV6-5 to TRBJ2-7; 7 nucleotides agree with TRBD1. Germline trimming cut 6 bases from V and 3 bases from J; bases unmatched to any gene: 5. Germline assignment: CDR1 MNHEY and CDR2 SVGAGI. The CDR3 spans 13 residues. The CDR3 DNA sequence: TGTGCCAGCAGCCCCGGGACAGACTACGAGCAGTACTTC. It translates to CASSPGTDYEQYF.

Only one count was recorded for this clone. The J gene is TRBJ2-3, the V gene TRBV6-4; 7 positions match TRBD1. Trimming at V came to 7 bases and at J to 0 bases, leaving 7 bases not matched to a gene. This CDR3 comprises 15 residues. Germline V gene lookup returns CDR1 MRHNA and CDR2 SNTAGT. The CDR3 reads CASKPGTDSTDTQYF. CDR3 DNA: TGTGCCAGCAAACCCGGGACAGATAGCACAGATACGCAGTATTTT.

Written as DNA, the CDR3 is TGCGCCAGCAGAGGACAGGGGGCGGATACGCAGTATTTT. Translated: CASRGQGADTQYF. This sequence joins TRBV5-1 and TRBJ2-3; 11 bases line up with TRBD1. Germline CDR1 is SGHRS and CDR2 is YFSETQ. With 5 bases clipped from V and 6 bases from J, the junction kept 2 bases outside the gene matches. The CDR3 runs 13 residues.

CDR3 bases: TGCAGCGTCTGGGACTCCTACTCTGGGGCCAACGTCCTGACTTTC. This sequence encodes CSVWDSYSGANVLTF. The chain uses TRBV29-1 and TRBJ2-6, with D possibly TRBD2 on 6 matching bases. Trimming cost V 6 bases and J 0 bases, with 12 bases left between them. In germline, CDR1 is SQVTM, CDR2 ANQGSEA. The CDR3 runs 15 residues.

This chain joins TRBV7-9 and TRBJ2-7, with 8 bases that match TRBD1. The V and J ends lost 4 bases and 0 bases, in that order; junction bases with no gene match: 11. The CDR3 consists of 17 residues. Germline CDR1 is SEHNR and CDR2 is FQNEAQ (reference sequence). DNA for the CDR3: TGTGCCAGCAGCTCCTCCTGGACAGGGCAATCCTCCTACGAGCAGTACTTC. The encoded protein is CASSSSWTGQSSYEQYF. Complete variable domain (other parts from reference TRBV7-9 and TRBJ2-7): DTGVSQNPRHKITKRGQNVTFRCDPISEHNRLYWYRQTLGQGPEFLTYFQNEAQLEKSRLLSDRFSAERPKGSFSTLEIQRTEQGDSAMYLCASSSSWTGQSSYEQYFGPGTRLTVT.

The CDR3 spells CASSLAERQFHTDTQYF. For the CDR3, the DNA is TGCGCCAGCAGCTTGGCAGAGCGGCAATTCCACACAGATACGCAGTATTTT. The gene calls are TRBV5-1 and TRBJ2-3; possible D gene TRBD2, 5 bases. The V end lost 0 bases, the J end lost 2 bases, and 16 bases lay between the germline ends. This CDR3 is 17 amino acids long. CDR1 is SGHRS, CDR2 YFSETQ, per germline.

The chain is built from TRBV5-1 and TRBJ2-2, with a weak D call TRBD2 (5 bases). This CDR3 comprises 17 residues. The germline V gene encodes CDR1 SGHRS and CDR2 YFSETQ. The V end lost 1 base, the J end lost 2 bases, and 15 bases lay between the germline ends. The CDR3 DNA sequence: TGCGCCAGCAGCTTGTATTCACAGCGGCTCAACACCGGGGAGCTGTTTTTT. Translated, it gives CASSLYSQRLNTGELFF. Full variable domain (missing parts from reference TRBV5-1 and TRBJ2-2): KAGVTQTPRYLIKTRGQQVTLSCSPISGHRSVSWYQQTPGQGLQFLFEYFSETQRNKGNFPGRFSGRQFSNSRSEMNVSTLELGDSALYLCASSLYSQRLNTGELFFGEGSRLTVL.

This chain connects TRBV4-3 to TRBJ2-5, with a weak D call TRBD1 (7 bases). Germline V lookup: CDR1 LGHNA, CDR2 YSLEER. V was cut by 1 base and J by 3 bases, with 18 bases left in between. The CDR3 spans 17 residues. The CDR3 protein is CASSQAPQGEDEETQYF. As DNA, the CDR3 is TGCGCCAGCAGCCAAGCCCCGCAGGGGGAGGATGAAGAGACCCAGTACTTC.

The V call is TRBV7-2, the J call TRBJ2-1; D is perhaps TRBD1 (5 bases). Trimming took 4 bases from V and 1 from J, leaving 14 bases between them. CDR3 length equals 16 residues. Germline CDR1 and CDR2: SGHTA and FQGNSA. The CDR3 bases are TGTGCCAGCAGCTCGCCCTGGACACCTTCCTACAATGAGCAGTTCTTC. Translating gives CASSSPWTPSYNEQFF.

This chain connects TRBV5-1 to TRBJ2-3, with TRBD2 as a possible D gene (6 bases). Between the trimmed V and J ends, which lost 0 bases and 0 bases, there was a span of 14 bases. There are 17 residues in the CDR3. CDR1 and CDR2 (germline): SGHRS, YFSETQ. In DNA form, the CDR3 reads TGCGCCAGCAGCTTGGCGAGGGGAGGTCCCAGCACAGATACGCAGTATTTT. As protein: CASSLARGGPSTDTQYF. Looking up the rest from reference TRBV5-1 and TRBJ2-3 gives the full variable domain: KAGVTQTPRYLIKTRGQQVTLSCSPISGHRSVSWYQQTPGQGLQFLFEYFSETQRNKGNFPGRFSGRQFSNSRSEMNVSTLELGDSALYLCASSLARGGPSTDTQYFGPGTRLTVL.

This clone was seen just once. The V gene is TRBV7-2, the J gene TRBJ2-7, with TRBD2 matching 7 bases. The CDR3 spans 14 residues. V lost 2 bases to trimming and J lost 3 bases; unmatched junction nucleotides: 4. In germline, CDR1 is SGHTA, CDR2 FQGNSA. In DNA form, the CDR3 reads TGTGCCAGCAGCTTAAATGGGGGGGACTACGAGCAGTACTTC. Translation gives CASSLNGGDYEQYF.

The chain links TRBV9 to TRBJ2-1, with D possibly being TRBD2 (6 bases). The CDR3 is 14 amino acids. V lost 3 bases and J lost 8, with 15 bases in between. CDR1 and CDR2 from the germline V gene are SGDLS and YYNGEE. In nucleotides, the CDR3 is TGTGCCAGCAGCGCGGGACTCCTTATGGATGAGCAGTTCTTC. Its protein is CASSAGLLMDEQFF. Based on the CDR3 plus reference TRBV9 and TRBJ2-1, the full variable domain is DSGVTQTPKHLITATGQRVTLRCSPRSGDLSVYWYQQSLDQGLQFLIQYYNGEERAKGNILERFSAQQFPDLHSELNLSSLELGDSALYFCASSAGLLMDEQFFGPGTRLTVL.